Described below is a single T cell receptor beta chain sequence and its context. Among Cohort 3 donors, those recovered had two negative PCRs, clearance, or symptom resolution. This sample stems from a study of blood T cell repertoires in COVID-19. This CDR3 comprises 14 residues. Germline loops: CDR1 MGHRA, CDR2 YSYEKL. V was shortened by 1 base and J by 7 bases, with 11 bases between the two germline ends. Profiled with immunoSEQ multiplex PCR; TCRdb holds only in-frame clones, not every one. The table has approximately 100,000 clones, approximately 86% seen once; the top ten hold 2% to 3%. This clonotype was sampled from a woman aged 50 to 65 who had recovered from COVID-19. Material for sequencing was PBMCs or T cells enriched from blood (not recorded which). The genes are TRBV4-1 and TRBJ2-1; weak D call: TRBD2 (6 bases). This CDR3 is CASSQGVTRNEQFF. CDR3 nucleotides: TGCGCCAGCAGCCAAGGTGTGACTAGAAATGAGCAGTTCTTC.